This T cell receptor beta chain was observed in a study of cytomegalovirus exposure and HLA in healthy donors. Overall study findings and caveats: Of the V segments, some could not be distinguished, including TRBV6-2 and TRBV6-3, and were excluded. Productive status was seen about 90% or about 30% of the time for most TCR beta V segments in an earlier analysis.

Concerning this clone itself: What it binds is not known.

V was clipped by 4 bases and J by 5 bases; unmatched bases: 9. Germline CDR1 SNHLY, CDR2 FYNNEI. The CDR3 has 15 amino acids. The PCR made use of 60 Vbeta and 13 Jbeta primers. Clones were read by immunoSEQ multiplex PCR, and TCRdb kept only the in-frame ones, dropping some. This sample yields more than 90,000 clones, of which over 60% are seen a single time; around 5% belongs to the top ten. Sample: PBMCs. The clonotype was recovered from a man aged 30-40 years in good health and CMV-seropositive. This chain uses TRBV2 with TRBJ2-5; 8 positions agree with TRBD1. CDR3 nucleotides: TGTGCCAGCAGTGTGTCGGGCCAGGGGGCTGAGACCCAGTACTTC. As protein: CASSVSGQGAETQYF.